This T cell receptor beta chain is from a study of OX40 agonist ivuxolimab in advanced cancers. Study in general: As their treatment, patients were administered ivuxolimab, an agonistic anti-OX40 (CD134) antibody. The study, taken as a whole, reports: More expanded clones were found, on average, in CD8+ than in CD4+ T cells.

The table came from immunoSEQ multiplex PCR; TCRdb's copy has only in-frame clones and leaves some out. The sample carries tens of thousands of clones, about nine tenths recorded once. Concerning this clone itself: The antigen is not known.

The germline V gene has CDR1 WSHSY and CDR2 SAAADI. The CDR3 is 14 residues long. V gave up 2 bases and J gave up 10 bases; unmatched junction bases: 8. V is TRBV10-2 and J is TRBJ2-1; 7 bases align to TRBD2. This sample comprised CD4+ or CD8+ T cells sorted from blood, obtained in a trial of the OX40 agonist ivuxolimab. This TCR came from an adult with an advanced solid tumor such as melanoma, head and neck, liver or kidney cancer. This chain's CDR3 is CASSELQLAGEQFF. In DNA, the CDR3 is TGCGCCAGCAGTGAGCTCCAGTTAGCGGGCGAGCAGTTCTTC.